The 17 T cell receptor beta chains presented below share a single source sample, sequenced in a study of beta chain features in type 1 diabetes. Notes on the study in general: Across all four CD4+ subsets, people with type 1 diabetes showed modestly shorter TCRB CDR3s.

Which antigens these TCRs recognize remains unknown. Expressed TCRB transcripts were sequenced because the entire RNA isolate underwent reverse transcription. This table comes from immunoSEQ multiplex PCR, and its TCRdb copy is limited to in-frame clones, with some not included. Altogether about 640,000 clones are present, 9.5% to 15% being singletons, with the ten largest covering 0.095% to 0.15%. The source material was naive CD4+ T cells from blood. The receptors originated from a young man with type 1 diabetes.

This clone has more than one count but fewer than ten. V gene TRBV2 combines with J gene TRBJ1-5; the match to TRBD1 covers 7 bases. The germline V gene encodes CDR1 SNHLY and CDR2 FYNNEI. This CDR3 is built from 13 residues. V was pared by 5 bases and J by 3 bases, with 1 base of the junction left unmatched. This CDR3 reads CASSTGDNQPQHF. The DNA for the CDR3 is TGTGCCAGCAGTACAGGGGACAATCAGCCCCAGCATTTT.

CDR3 in amino acids: CASSPRRRLNEKLFF. CDR3 nucleotides: TGTGCCAGCAGCCCCCGACGGAGACTTAATGAAAAACTGTTTTTT. The genes are TRBV7-2 and TRBJ1-4; D not certain. V lost 5 bases to trimming and J lost 4 bases, with 14 bases between them. CDR3 length equals 15 residues. Germline V gene data show CDR1 as SGHTA and CDR2 as FQGNSA.

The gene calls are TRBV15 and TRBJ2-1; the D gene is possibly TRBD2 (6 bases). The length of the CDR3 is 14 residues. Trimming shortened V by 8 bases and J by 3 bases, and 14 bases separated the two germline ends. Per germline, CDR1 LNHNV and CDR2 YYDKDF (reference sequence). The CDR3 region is CATGGGYGYNEQFF. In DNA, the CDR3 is TGTGCCACCGGTGGAGGGTACGGCTACAATGAGCAGTTCTTC.

In DNA, the CDR3 is TGTGCCAGCAGCCAGGGACAGGGGGCATGGGAGCAGTACTTC. Translation: CASSQGQGAWEQYF. The genes are TRBV7-2 and TRBJ2-7; the match to TRBD1 covers 12 bases. V was pared by 5 bases and J by 7 bases, with 6 bases of the junction left unmatched. There are 14 residues in the CDR3. Germline lookup yields CDR1 SGHTA and CDR2 FQGNSA.

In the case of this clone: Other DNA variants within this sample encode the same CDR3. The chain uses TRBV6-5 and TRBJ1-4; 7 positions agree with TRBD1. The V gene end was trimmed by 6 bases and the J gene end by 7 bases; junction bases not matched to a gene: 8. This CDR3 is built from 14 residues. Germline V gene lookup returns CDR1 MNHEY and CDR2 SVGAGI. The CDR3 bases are TGTGCCAGCAGGAAGACAGGGAGCGGTGAAAAACTGTTTTTT. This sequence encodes CASRKTGSGEKLFF.

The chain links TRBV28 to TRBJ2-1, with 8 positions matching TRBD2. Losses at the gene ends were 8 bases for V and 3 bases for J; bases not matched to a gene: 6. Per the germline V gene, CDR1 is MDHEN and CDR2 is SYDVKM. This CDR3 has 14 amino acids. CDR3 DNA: TGTGCCAGCTGGGGACTAGAGATCTACAATGAGCAGTTCTTC. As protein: CASWGLEIYNEQFF.

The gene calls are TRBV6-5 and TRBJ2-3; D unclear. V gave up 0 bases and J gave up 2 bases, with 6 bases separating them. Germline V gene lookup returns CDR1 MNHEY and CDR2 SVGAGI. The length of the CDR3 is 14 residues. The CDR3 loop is CASSYSTNTDTQYF. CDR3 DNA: TGTGCCAGCAGTTACTCGACCAACACAGATACGCAGTATTTT.

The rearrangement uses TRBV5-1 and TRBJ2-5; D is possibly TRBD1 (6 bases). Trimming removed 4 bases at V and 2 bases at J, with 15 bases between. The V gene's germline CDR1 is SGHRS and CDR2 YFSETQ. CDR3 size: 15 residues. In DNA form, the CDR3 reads TGCGCCAGCAGCCCGGTACAGGGATCGCAAGAGACCCAGTACTTC. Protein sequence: CASSPVQGSQETQYF.

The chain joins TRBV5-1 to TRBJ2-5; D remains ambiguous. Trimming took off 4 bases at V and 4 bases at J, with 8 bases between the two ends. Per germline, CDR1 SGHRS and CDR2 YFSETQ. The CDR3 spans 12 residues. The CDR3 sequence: CASSHGPETQYF. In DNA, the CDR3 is TGCGCCAGCAGCCATGGACCAGAGACCCAGTACTTC.

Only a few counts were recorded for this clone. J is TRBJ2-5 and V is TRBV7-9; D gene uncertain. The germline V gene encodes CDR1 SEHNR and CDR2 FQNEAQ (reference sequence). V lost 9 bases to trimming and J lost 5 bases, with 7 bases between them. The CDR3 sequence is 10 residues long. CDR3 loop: CASGKETQYF. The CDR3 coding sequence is TGTGCCAGTGGAAAGGAGACCCAGTACTTC.

The CDR3 region has the DNA TGTGCCTGGAGTGTTTCAGGGGCGGCGGTCTATGGCTACACCTTC. Encoded protein: CAWSVSGAAVYGYTF. The chain carries TRBV30 and TRBJ1-2, with D maybe TRBD1 (6 bases). CDR3 length equals 15 residues. Germline V CDR1 and CDR2: GTSNPN, SVGIG (reference sequence). V was cut by 0 bases and J by 4 bases, with 15 bases left in between. Full variable domain (outside the CDR3, taken from reference TRBV30 and TRBJ1-2): SQTIHQWPATLVQPVGSPLSLECTVEGTSNPNLYWYRQAAGRGLQLLFYSVGIGQISSEVPQNLSASRPQDRQFILSSKKLLLSDSGFYLCAWSVSGAAVYGYTFGSGTRLTVV.

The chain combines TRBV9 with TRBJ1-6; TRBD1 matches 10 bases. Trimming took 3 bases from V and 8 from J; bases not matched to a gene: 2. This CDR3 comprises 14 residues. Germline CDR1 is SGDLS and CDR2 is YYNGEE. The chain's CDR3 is CASSETGGYSPLHF. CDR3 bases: TGTGCCAGCAGCGAGACAGGGGGCTATTCACCCCTCCACTTT.

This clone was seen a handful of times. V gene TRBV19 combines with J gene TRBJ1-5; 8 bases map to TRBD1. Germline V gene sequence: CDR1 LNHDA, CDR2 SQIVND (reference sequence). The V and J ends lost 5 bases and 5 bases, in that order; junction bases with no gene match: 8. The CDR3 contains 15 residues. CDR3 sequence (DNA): TGTGCCAGTAGTTCCGGACAGGGCCATGATCAGCCCCAGCATTTT. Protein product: CASSSGQGHDQPQHF. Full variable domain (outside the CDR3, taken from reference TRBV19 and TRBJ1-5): DGGITQSPKYLFRKEGQNVTLSCEQNLNHDAMYWYRQDPGQGLRLIYYSQIVNDFQKGDIAEGYSVSREKKESFPLTVTSAQKNPTAFYLCASSSGQGHDQPQHFGDGTRLSIL.

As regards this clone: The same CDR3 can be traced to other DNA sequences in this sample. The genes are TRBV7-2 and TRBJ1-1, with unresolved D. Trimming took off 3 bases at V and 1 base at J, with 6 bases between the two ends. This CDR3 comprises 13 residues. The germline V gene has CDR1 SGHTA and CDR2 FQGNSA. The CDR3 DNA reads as TGTGCCAGCAGCTTGGAGGGGAACACTGAAGCTTTCTTT. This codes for CASSLEGNTEAFF.

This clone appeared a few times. CDR3 bases: TGTGCCAGCAATGACCGACAGGAAAACTATGGCTACACCTTC. It encodes CASNDRQENYGYTF. This chain uses TRBV6-1 with TRBJ1-2; weak D call: TRBD1 (6 bases). CDR1 and CDR2 (germline): MNHNS, SASEGT. There are 14 residues in the CDR3. V shed 7 bases and J shed 2 bases, with 14 bases lying between them.

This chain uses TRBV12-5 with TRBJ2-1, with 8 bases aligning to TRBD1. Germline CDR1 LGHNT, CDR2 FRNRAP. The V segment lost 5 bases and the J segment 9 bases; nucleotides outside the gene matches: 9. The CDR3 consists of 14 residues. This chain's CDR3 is CASGITGGPGEQFF. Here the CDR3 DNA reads TGTGCTAGTGGTATAACAGGGGGTCCGGGTGAGCAGTTCTTC.

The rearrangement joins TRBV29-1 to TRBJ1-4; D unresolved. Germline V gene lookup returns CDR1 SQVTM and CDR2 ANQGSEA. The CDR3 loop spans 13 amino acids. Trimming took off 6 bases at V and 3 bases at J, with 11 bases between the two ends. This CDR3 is CSVGWRANEKLFF. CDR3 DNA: TGCAGCGTAGGCTGGAGAGCTAATGAAAAACTGTTTTTT.